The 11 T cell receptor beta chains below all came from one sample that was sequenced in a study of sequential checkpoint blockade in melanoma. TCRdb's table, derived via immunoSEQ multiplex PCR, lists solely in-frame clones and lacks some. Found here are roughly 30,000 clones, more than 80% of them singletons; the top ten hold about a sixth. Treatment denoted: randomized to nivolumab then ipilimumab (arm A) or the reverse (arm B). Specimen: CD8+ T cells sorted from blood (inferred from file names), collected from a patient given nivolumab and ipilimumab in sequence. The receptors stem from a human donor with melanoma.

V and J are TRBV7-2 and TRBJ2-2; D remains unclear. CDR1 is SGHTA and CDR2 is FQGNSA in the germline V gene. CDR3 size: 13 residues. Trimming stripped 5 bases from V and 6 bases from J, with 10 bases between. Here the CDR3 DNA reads TGTGCCAGCAGCCCGGGTGGCCCCGGGGAGCTGTTTTTT. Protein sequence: CASSPGGPGELFF.

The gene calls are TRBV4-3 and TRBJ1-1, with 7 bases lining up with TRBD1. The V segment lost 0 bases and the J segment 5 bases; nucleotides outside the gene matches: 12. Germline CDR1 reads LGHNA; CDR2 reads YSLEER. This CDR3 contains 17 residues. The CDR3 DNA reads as TGCGCCAGCAGCCAAGAGTTGGGGACAGTCTTTGAAACTGAAGCTTTCTTT. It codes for CASSQELGTVFETEAFF.

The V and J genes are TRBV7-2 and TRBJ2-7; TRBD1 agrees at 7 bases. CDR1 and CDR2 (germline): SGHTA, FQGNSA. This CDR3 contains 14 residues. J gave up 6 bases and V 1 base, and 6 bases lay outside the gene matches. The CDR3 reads CASSLGQGLSEQYF. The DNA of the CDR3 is TGTGCCAGCAGCTTAGGACAGGGTCTTTCCGAGCAGTACTTC. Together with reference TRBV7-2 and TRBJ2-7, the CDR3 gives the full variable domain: GAGVSQSPSNKVTEKGKDVELRCDPISGHTALYWYRQSLGQGLEFLIYFQGNSAPDKSGLPSDRFSAERTGGSVSTLTIQRTQQEDSAVYLCASSLGQGLSEQYFGPGTRLTVT.

CDR3 residues: CASSGQENTEAFF. CDR3 nucleotides: TGTGCCAGCAGTGGACAGGAGAACACTGAAGCTTTCTTT. The chain links TRBV27 to TRBJ1-1, with 7 positions matching TRBD1. This CDR3 region has 13 residues. The J segment lost 1 base and the V segment lost 5 bases, leaving 1 base of the junction unmatched. CDR1 MNHEY and CDR2 SMNVEV come from the germline V gene (reference sequence).

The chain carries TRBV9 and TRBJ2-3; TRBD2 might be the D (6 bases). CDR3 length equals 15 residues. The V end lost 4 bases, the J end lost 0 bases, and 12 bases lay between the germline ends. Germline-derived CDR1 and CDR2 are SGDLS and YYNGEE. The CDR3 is CASSQFGGSTDTQYF. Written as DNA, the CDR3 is TGTGCCAGCAGCCAATTCGGGGGAAGCACAGATACGCAGTATTTT.

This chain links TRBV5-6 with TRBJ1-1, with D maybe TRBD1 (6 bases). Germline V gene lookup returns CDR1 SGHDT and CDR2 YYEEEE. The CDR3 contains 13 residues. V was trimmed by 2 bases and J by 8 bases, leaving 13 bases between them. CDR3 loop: CASSLIQGREAFF. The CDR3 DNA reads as TGTGCCAGCAGCTTAATACAGGGCCGAGAAGCTTTCTTT.

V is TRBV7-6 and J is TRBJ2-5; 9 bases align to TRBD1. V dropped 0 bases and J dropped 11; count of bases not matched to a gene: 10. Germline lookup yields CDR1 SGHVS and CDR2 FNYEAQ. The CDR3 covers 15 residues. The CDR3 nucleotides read TGTGCCAGCAGCTTAGCGGGACAGGGTTCGGGGGAGCAGTACTTC. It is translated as CASSLAGQGSGEQYF. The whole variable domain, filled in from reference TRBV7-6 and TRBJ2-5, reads GAGVSQSPRYKVTKRGQDVALRCDPISGHVSLYWYRQALGQGPEFLTYFNYEAQQDKSGLPNDRFSAERPEGSISTLTIQRTEQRDSAMYRCASSLAGQGSGEQYFGPGTRLLVL.

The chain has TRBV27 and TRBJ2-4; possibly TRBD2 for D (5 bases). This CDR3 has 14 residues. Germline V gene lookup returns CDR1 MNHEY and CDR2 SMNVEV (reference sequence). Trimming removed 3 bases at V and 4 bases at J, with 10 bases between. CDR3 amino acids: CASSLRGGKNIQYF. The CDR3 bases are TGTGCCAGCAGTTTGCGCGGCGGGAAAAACATTCAGTACTTC.

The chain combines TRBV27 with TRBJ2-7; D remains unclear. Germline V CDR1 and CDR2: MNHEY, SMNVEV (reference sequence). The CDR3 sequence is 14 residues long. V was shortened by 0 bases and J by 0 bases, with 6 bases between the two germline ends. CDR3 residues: CASSLSDSSYEQYF. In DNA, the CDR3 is TGTGCCAGCAGTTTATCCGACTCCTCCTACGAGCAGTACTTC.

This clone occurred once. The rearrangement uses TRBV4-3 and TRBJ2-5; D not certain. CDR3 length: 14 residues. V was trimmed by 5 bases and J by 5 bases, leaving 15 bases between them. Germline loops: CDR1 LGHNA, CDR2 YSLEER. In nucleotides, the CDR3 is TGCGCCAGCAGCGAGTGGGCTGGGCAGGAGACCCAGTACTTC. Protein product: CASSEWAGQETQYF.

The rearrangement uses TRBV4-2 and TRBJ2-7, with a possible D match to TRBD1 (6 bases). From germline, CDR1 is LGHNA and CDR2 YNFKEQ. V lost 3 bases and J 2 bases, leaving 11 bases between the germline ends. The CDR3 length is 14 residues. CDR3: CASSQGAGAYEQYF. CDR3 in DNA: TGTGCCAGCAGCCAGGGGGCAGGAGCCTACGAGCAGTACTTC.